This entry lists 22 T cell receptor beta chains sequenced from one sample in a study of CXCR3-negative and CXCR3-positive naive CD8 T cells. Study outcomes and limitations: Higher TRB CDR3 hydrophobicity marked CXCR3-positive naive cells relative to CXCR3-negative naive cells.

With UMI labels, 5' RACE was used to prepare the TRB cDNA libraries. TCRdb re-called the 5' RACE reads; one entry per CDR3 protein, DNA not given. The repertoire table contains some 130,000 distinct CDR3 sequences. These receptors' targets are unknown. What was sequenced was naive CXCR3+ CD8+ T cells from blood. Subset meaning: CD45RO-CCR7+CD27+CD95- naive CD8+ T cells expressing CXCR3 (TNR3+). The source of these receptors is a human donor in good health. Some clones in this sample may be carry-over from other donors' samples.

CDR3 loop: CASSLAPGLSIMNTEAFF. The J gene is TRBJ1-1, the V gene TRBV28. The CDR3 contains 18 residues. Germline-derived CDR1 and CDR2 are MDHEN and SYDVKM.

V and J are TRBV13 and TRBJ1-1. This CDR3 contains 12 residues. CDR1 is PRHDT and CDR2 is FYEKMQ in the germline V gene (reference sequence). The CDR3 loop is CASNVPGAEAFF.

This sequence joins TRBV4-3 and TRBJ2-2; with no DNA, the TCRdb D assignment of TRBD1 cannot be verified. Germline CDR1 and CDR2: LGHNA and YSLEER. There are 16 residues in the CDR3. This CDR3 is CASSQDNRGRTGELFF.

The chain links TRBV5-1 to TRBJ2-5; TCRdb lists TRBD2, though no DNA is available to test this call. The CDR3 has 15 residues. In germline, CDR1 is SGHRS, CDR2 YFSETQ. The CDR3 protein is CASSSGTRRQETQYF.

The rearrangement joins TRBV28 to TRBJ2-7; the TRBD1 assignment by TCRdb is unverifiable without DNA. CDR1 is MDHEN and CDR2 is SYDVKM in the germline V gene. The CDR3 runs to 15 residues. The CDR3 sequence: CASSSLRDTVLEQYF.

The chain joins TRBV6-2 or TRBV6-3 to TRBJ1-1; TCRdb returns TRBD1, unconfirmable since there is no DNA. The CDR3 totals 13 residues. Germline V gene data show CDR1 as MNHEY and CDR2 as SVGEGT. The CDR3 spells CASRDSMNTEAFF.

V and J are TRBV21-1 and TRBJ2-7. TRBV21-1 is classified as a pseudogene. The CDR3 sequence is 14 residues long. The CDR3 loop reads CASSQSGTLYEQYF.

This chain uses TRBV29-1 with TRBJ2-7; there is no DNA to check the TCRdb D call of TRBD1. Germline values: CDR1 SQVTM, CDR2 ANQGSEA. The CDR3 runs to 12 residues. CDR3 residues: CSVDGEDNEQYF.

The chain has TRBV6-5 and TRBJ2-7. The CDR3 runs to 11 residues. CDR1 MNHEY and CDR2 SVGAGI come from the germline V gene. CDR3 in amino acids: CASSYSRVWHF.

The chain links TRBV6-5 to TRBJ2-7; absent DNA, TCRdb's TRBD2 call cannot be checked. This CDR3 has 15 residues. Germline V gene sequence: CDR1 MNHEY, CDR2 SVGAGI. The chain's CDR3 is CASSTGGQTLYEQYF.

The chain has TRBV6-5 and TRBJ2-1. The CDR3 sequence is 15 residues long. In germline, CDR1 is MNHEY, CDR2 SVGAGI. The CDR3 spells CASSYMTSSLNEQFF.

The chain recombines TRBV7-6 with TRBJ2-1; TCRdb gives TRBD2 as the D gene, but with no DNA this cannot be confirmed. The CDR3 loop spans 14 amino acids. CDR1 SGHVS and CDR2 FNYEAQ come from the germline V gene. CDR3 loop: CASSSLGGGGEQFF.

The chain recombines TRBV5-1 with TRBJ2-1. This CDR3 contains 13 residues. Germline V CDR1 and CDR2: SGHRS, YFSETQ. This CDR3 is CASSLEYYNEQFF.

The J gene is TRBJ2-1, the V gene TRBV29-1; without DNA, the TCRdb call of TRBD1 cannot be checked. CDR3 length: 12 residues. Germline CDR1 and CDR2: SQVTM and ANQGSEA. The CDR3 region is CSVVGRGYEQFF.

The chain is built from TRBV4-1 and TRBJ2-1. Per germline, CDR1 MGHRA and CDR2 YSYEKL. This CDR3 comprises 16 residues. Here the CDR3 reads CASSQDLSSLINEQFF.

The CDR3 spells CATRADSYNEQFF. This chain links TRBV7-9 with TRBJ2-1; checking the TCRdb D call of TRBD1 is not possible without DNA. CDR3 size: 13 residues. CDR1 SEHNR and CDR2 FQNEAQ come from the germline V gene (reference sequence).

The chain recombines TRBV27 with TRBJ2-1. Germline V gene data show CDR1 as MNHEY and CDR2 as SMNVEV (reference sequence). The CDR3 has 14 amino acids. The chain's CDR3 is CASSLSITGNEQFF.

This chain uses TRBV9 with TRBJ2-1; the TCRdb D gene call, TRBD1, has no DNA to confirm it. This CDR3 has 14 amino acids. Germline CDR1 reads SGDLS; CDR2 reads YYNGEE. The chain's CDR3 is CASSPQNNRDEQFF.

The V and J genes are TRBV27 and TRBJ2-3; TCRdb's D gene call, TRBD1, goes unchecked for lack of DNA. The V gene's germline CDR1 is MNHEY and CDR2 SMNVEV (reference sequence). CDR3 length: 16 residues. This CDR3 reads CASSMLPGLATDTQYF.

V gene TRBV7-9 combines with J gene TRBJ2-5; TCRdb reports TRBD1, a call that lacks DNA to check it against. CDR1 SEHNR and CDR2 FQNEAQ come from the germline V gene (reference sequence). CDR3 length equals 15 residues. The CDR3 sequence: CASSLKDSQVETQYF.

The chain combines TRBV5-4 with TRBJ2-1; TCRdb indicates TRBD2, and absent DNA this call remains unverified. The CDR3 runs to 19 residues. Germline assignment: CDR1 SGHNT and CDR2 YYREEE (reference sequence). The chain's CDR3 is CASSFLGLAGGHSYNEQFF. Full variable domain (rest looked up from reference TRBV5-4 and TRBJ2-1): ETGVTQSPTHLIKTRGQQVTLRCSSQSGHNTVSWYQQALGQGPQFIFQYYREEENGRGNFPPRFSGLQFPNYSSELNVNALELDDSALYLCASSFLGLAGGHSYNEQFFGPGTRLTVL.

The chain is built from TRBV27 and TRBJ2-5; TCRdb names TRBD2, which stays unverified in the absence of DNA. Per the germline V gene, CDR1 is MNHEY and CDR2 is SMNVEV (reference sequence). The CDR3 extends over 15 amino acids. CDR3 sequence: CASSVSGNYQETQYF.